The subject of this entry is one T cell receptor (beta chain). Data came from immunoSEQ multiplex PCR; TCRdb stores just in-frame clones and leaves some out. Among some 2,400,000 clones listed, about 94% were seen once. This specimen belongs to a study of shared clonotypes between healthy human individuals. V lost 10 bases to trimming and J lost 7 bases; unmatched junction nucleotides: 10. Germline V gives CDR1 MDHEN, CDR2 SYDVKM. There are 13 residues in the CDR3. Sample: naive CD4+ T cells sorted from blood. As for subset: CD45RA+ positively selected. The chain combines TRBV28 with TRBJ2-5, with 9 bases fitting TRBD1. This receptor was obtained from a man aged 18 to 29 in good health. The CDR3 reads CAIKQGAAGTQYF. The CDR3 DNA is TGTGCCATAAAACAGGGGGCGGCGGGGACCCAGTACTTC.